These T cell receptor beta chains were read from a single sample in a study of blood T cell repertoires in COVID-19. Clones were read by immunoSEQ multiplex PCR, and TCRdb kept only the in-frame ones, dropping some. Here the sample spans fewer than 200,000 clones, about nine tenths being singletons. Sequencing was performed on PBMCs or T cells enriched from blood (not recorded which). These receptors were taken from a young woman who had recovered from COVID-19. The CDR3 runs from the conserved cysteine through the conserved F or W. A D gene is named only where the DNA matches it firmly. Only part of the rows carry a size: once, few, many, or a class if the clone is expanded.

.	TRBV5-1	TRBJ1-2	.	TGCGCCAGCAGCTCTCCGACAGCTTTTAACTATGGCTACACCTTC	CASSSPTAFNYGYTF
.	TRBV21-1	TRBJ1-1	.	TGTGCCAGCAGCACCGACAGGGTGTACGGCATGAACACTGAAGCTTTCTTT	CASSTDRVYGMNTEAFF
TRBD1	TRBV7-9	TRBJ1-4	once	TGTGCCAGCAGCTCGAACAGGGGTCCTAATGAAAAACTGTTTTTT	CASSSNRGPNEKLFF
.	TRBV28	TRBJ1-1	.	TGTGCCAGCACCTTACCCCAGGGCACTGAAGCTTTCTTT	CASTLPQGTEAFF
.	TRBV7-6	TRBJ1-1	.	TGTGCCAGCAGCTTAGGGGGGGGTATCACTGAAGCTTTCTTT	CASSLGGGITEAFF
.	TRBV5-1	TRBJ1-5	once	TGCGCCAGCAGCTTGGTAGCGGGGGGCAATCAGCCCCAGCATTTT	CASSLVAGGNQPQHF
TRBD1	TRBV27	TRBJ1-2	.	TGTGCCAGCAGTTTAGTTGGACAGGGGGCTGATGTCTATGGCTACACCTTC	CASSLVGQGADVYGYTF
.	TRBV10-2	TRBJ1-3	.	TGCGCCAGCAGTGAGTTAGTAAGGGGCTCTGGAAACACCATATATTTT	CASSELVRGSGNTIYF
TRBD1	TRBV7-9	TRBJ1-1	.	TGTGCCAGCAGCTTCGGGACAGCGAACACTGAAGCTTTCTTT	CASSFGTANTEAFF
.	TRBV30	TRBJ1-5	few	TGTGCCTGGAGTCCTCCCAGGGGAGAGAATCAGCCCCAGCATTTT	CAWSPPRGENQPQHF
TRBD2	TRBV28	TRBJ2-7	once	TGTGCCTCAAGCTCTATGGGGCTAGCGGGGAAGTCGGAGCAGTACTTC	CASSSMGLAGKSEQYF
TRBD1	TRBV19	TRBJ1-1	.	TGTGCCAGTAGCCAGGGGGGTTACACTGAAGCTTTCTTT	CASSQGGYTEAFF
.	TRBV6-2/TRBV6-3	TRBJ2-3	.	TGTGCCAGCAGTTACTCGGGGCTCCCGACCCATACGCAGTATTTT	CASSYSGLPTHTQYF
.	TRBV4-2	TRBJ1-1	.	TGTGCCAGCAGCCCTAATTCGGGGAGTGGCACTGAAGCTTTCTTT	CASSPNSGSGTEAFF
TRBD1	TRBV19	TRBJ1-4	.	TGTGCCAGTAGTCAACAGGGGATGGGTGAAAAACTGTTTTTT	CASSQQGMGEKLFF
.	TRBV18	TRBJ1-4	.	TGTGCCAGCTCACTTCACAGGTTGCGAAAACTGTTTTTT	CASSLHRLRKLFF
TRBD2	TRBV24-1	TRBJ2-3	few	TGTGCCACCAGTGACCTTTCCGGGGGGGCCGATACGCAGTATTTT	CATSDLSGGADTQYF
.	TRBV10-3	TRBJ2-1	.	TGTGCCATCAGTGAGTCCAGCGATGAGCAGTTCTTC	CAISESSDEQFF
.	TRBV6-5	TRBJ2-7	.	TGTGCCAGCAGAGACGACAGCTACTACGAGCAGTACTTC	CASRDDSYYEQYF
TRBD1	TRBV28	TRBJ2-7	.	TGTGCCAGCAGTTTCCATGGACAGGGAAGGACGTACGAGCAGTACTTC	CASSFHGQGRTYEQYF
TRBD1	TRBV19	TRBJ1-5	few	TGTGCCAGTAGTATGGTCAGGGGGCCGAATCAGCCCCAGCATTTT	CASSMVRGPNQPQHF
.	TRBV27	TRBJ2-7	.	TGTGCCAGCAGTTTTAGTAGCGGCCACGAGCAGTACTTC	CASSFSSGHEQYF
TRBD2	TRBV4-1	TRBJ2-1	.	TGCGCCAGCAGCCAAGTTATGGCTAGCGGGAACTCCTACAATGAGCAGTTCTTC	CASSQVMASGNSYNEQFF
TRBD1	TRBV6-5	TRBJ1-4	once	TGTGCCAGCAGGAGACAGGGGGCTCATGAAAAACTGTTTTTT	CASRRQGAHEKLFF
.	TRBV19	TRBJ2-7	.	TGTGCCAGTAGTCCACTGCGGGCCCAATACGAGCAGTACTTC	CASSPLRAQYEQYF
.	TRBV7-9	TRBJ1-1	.	TGTGCCAGCAGCTTAGGGCGACAGGAGGTGGGGATTAACACTGAAGCTTTCTTT	CASSLGRQEVGINTEAFF
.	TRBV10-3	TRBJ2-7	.	TGTGCCATCAGTGACAGGCGGGACGAGCAGTACTTC	CAISDRRDEQYF
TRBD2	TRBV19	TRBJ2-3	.	TGTGCCAGTAGTATGAGGACTAGCGGATACACAGATACGCAGTATTTT	CASSMRTSGYTDTQYF
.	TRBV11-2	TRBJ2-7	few	TGTGCCAGCAGCTTAGATCGAGGGGCAGGGGTCCCCTACGAGCAGTACTTC	CASSLDRGAGVPYEQYF
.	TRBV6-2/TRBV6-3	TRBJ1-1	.	TGTGCCAGCAGCCCGACGGGGCTGGGAGGCACTGAAGCTTTCTTT	CASSPTGLGGTEAFF
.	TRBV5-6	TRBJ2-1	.	TGTGCCAGCAGCTTGGACAGGGAAGTTGACAATGAGCAGTTCTTC	CASSLDREVDNEQFF
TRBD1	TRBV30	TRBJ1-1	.	TGTGCCTGGGCCGGGGACAGGGGGAACACTGAAGCTTTCTTT	CAWAGDRGNTEAFF
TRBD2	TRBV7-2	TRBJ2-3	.	TGTGCCAGCAGCTTGGGGGCGGCTAGCGGGGGAAGCACAGATACGCAGTATTTT	CASSLGAASGGSTDTQYF
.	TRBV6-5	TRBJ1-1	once	TGTGCCAGCAGTCCCGGCCGGGAGCGCACTGAAGCTTTCTTT	CASSPGRERTEAFF
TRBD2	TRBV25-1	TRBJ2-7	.	TGTGCCAGTAGCGCGGGGGAGCCCAGGAGGGAGCAGTACTTC	CASSAGEPRREQYF
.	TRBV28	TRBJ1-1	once	TGTGCCAGCAGTTTAGTGGGGCGGACTGAAGCTTTCTTT	CASSLVGRTEAFF
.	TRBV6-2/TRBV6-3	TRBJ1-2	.	TGTGCCAGCAGTTATGTCGGGAGGTACACCTTC	CASSYVGRYTF
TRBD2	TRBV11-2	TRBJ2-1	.	TGTGCCAGCAGCTTTCCCCGTGCTAGCGGGCCTTACAATGAGCAGTTCTTC	CASSFPRASGPYNEQFF
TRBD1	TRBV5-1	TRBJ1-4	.	TGCGCCAGCAGCCCCGGACAGGGCTTGAATGAAAAACTGTTTTTT	CASSPGQGLNEKLFF
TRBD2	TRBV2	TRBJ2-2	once	TGTGCCAGCACTGCACTAGCGGTTAACACCGGGGAGCTGTTTTTT	CASTALAVNTGELFF
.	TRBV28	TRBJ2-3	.	TGTGCCAGCAGCTCTAGTACTCCTAGCACAGATACGCAGTATTTT	CASSSSTPSTDTQYF